A selection of T cell receptor beta chains follows, all from one sample in a study of shared clonotypes between healthy human individuals. Some clones are missing from TCRdb's copy, which holds only in-frame ones; the method was immunoSEQ multiplex PCR. The profile shows hundreds of thousands of clones, 55% to 85% of them singletons. Sequencing was carried out using memory CD4+ T cells sorted from blood. These receptors were collected from a woman in her 30s in good health. CDR3s include the opening cysteine and the closing phenylalanine or tryptophan. A D gene is named only where the DNA matches it firmly. Some rows mark clone size as missing; the rest say once, few, many or name a class of expanded clone.

V	size	D	J	DNA	CDR3
TRBV19	few	TRBD2	TRBJ2-3	TGTGCCAGTAGTCCGCGGGAGCCGGGTGGGCCAGATACGCAGTATTTT	CASSPREPGGPDTQYF
TRBV5-1	many	TRBD1	TRBJ2-7	TGCGCCAGCAGCCAAAACCCGGACAGGGGGCGATGGCGAGAGCAGTACTTC	CASSQNPDRGRWREQYF
TRBV19	NA	NA	TRBJ1-4	TGTGCCAGTAGCACCCGGGGTGCTAATGAAAAACTGTTTTTT	CASSTRGANEKLFF
TRBV1	few	NA	TRBJ1-1	TGCACCAGCAGCCAAGAGAGGTGCACTGAAGCTTTCTTT	CTSSQERCTEAFF
TRBV25-1	once	TRBD2	TRBJ2-3	TGTGCCAGCAGTGAATCCGCTAGCGGGAACACAGATACGCAGTATTTT	CASSESASGNTDTQYF
TRBV7-2	NA	NA	TRBJ2-7	TGTGCCAGCAGCTTGAGTGGTGCGGAGCAGTACTTC	CASSLSGAEQYF
TRBV21-1	NA	NA	TRBJ2-3	TGTGCCAGCAGCGTAGATACGCAGTATTTT	CASSVDTQYF
TRBV6-5	NA	NA	TRBJ1-3	TGTGCCAGCAGTTATGGGAATTACGACTCTGGAAACACCATATATTTT	CASSYGNYDSGNTIYF
TRBV29-1	few	NA	TRBJ2-5	TGCAGCGTTTCTCCGTCACAAGAGACCCAGTACTTC	CSVSPSQETQYF
TRBV5-1	NA	NA	TRBJ2-2	TGCGCCAGCAGCTTGGAGGCGCAGGGTGGCACCGGGGAGCTGTTTTTT	CASSLEAQGGTGELFF
TRBV5-1	NA	NA	TRBJ1-2	TGCGCCAGCAGCGACCGGGACCCCCGCGGCTACACCTTC	CASSDRDPRGYTF
TRBV7-9	NA	TRBD2	TRBJ2-7	TGTGCCAGCAGCTTAGGACTAGCGGGAGGGCCCAGGGAGGAGCAGTACTTC	CASSLGLAGGPREEQYF
TRBV9	once	TRBD2	TRBJ2-4	TGTGCCAGCAGCGTAGCAGCTAGCGGGAAAAACATTCAGTACTTC	CASSVAASGKNIQYF
TRBV19	NA	TRBD2	TRBJ2-7	TGTGCCAGTAGTTGGGGGACTAGCGGGACCTACGAGCAGTACTTC	CASSWGTSGTYEQYF
TRBV29-1	once	NA	TRBJ2-7	TGCAGCGTCCTCCTGACTAGGGGCATAGTCTACGAGCAGTACTTC	CSVLLTRGIVYEQYF
TRBV28	few	NA	TRBJ1-4	TGTGCCAGCAGTTCCGGACAGCCAGGAAATGAAAAACTGTTTTTT	CASSSGQPGNEKLFF
TRBV7-9	NA	NA	TRBJ1-2	TGTGCCAGCAACACAGGGAACTATGGCTACACCTTC	CASNTGNYGYTF
TRBV29-1	NA	NA	TRBJ2-7	TGCAGCGTTGAATTTCAGGGAACCGACGAGCAGTACTTC	CSVEFQGTDEQYF
TRBV10-1	NA	NA	TRBJ2-5	TGCGCCAGCAGTGGGTCTCGGGACCACCAAGAGACCCAGTACTTC	CASSGSRDHQETQYF
TRBV11-2	many	NA	TRBJ1-1	TGTGCCAGCAGCTTACTCGGTAACACTGAAGCTTTCTTT	CASSLLGNTEAFF
TRBV5-1	once	NA	TRBJ1-5	TGCGCCAGCAGCTTGGCAGGCCCTCCTAGTCAGCCCCAGCATTTT	CASSLAGPPSQPQHF
TRBV5-6	many	NA	TRBJ2-4	TGTGCCAGCAGCCCAAGACTAGAAGGTGTCAAAAACATTCAGTACTTC	CASSPRLEGVKNIQYF
TRBV10-2	NA	NA	TRBJ1-3	TGCGCCAGCATGACCGTGAGCTCTGGAAACACCATATATTTT	CASMTVSSGNTIYF